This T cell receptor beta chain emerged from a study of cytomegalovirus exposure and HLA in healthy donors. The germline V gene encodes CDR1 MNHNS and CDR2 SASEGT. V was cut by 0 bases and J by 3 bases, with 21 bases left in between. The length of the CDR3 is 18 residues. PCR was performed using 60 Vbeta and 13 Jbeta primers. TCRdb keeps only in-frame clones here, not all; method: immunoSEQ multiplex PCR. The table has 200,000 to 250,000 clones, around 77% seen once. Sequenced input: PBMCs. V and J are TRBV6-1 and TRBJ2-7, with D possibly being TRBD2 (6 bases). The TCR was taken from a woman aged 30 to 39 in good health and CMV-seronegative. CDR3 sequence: CASSEALGDSLNHYEQYF. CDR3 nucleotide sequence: TGTGCCAGCAGTGAAGCCTTGGGGGACTCACTTAATCACTACGAGCAGTACTTC.